This record looks at one TCR beta chain sequence and its context. The junction departs from the called germline gene at one end, perhaps through a read error. In the authors' workflow: Amplification from reference gene primers served as the basis for estimated nucleated cell counts. Data came from immunoSEQ multiplex PCR; TCRdb stores just in-frame clones and leaves some out. The D gene and trimming were derived from the DNA, and the V and J assignments and clone size from that table. The data contain fewer than 65,000 clones, just under 85% of them singletons. The data belong to a study of blood T cell repertoires in COVID-19. Across the whole study: Collection of acute and convalescent COVID-19 samples took place in the United States, Italy and Spain.

Germline-derived CDR1 and CDR2 are ENHRY and SYGVKD. This CDR3 contains 13 residues. This TCR derives from a man aged 55 to 70 with acute or convalescent COVID-19. What was sequenced was peripheral blood. The V gene is TRBV10-3, the J gene TRBJ2-1; 10 bases fit TRBD2. CDR3 coding DNA: TGTGCCATCGATAATAGCGGGGGGCCCGGACTCATCTTC. Its translation is CAIDNSGGPGLIF.